The source of this T cell receptor beta chain is a study of blood T cells in healthy people across ages. Primed by a sample-barcoded 5' primer and a J-beta primer mix, a second PCR proceeded for 7 to 11 cycles. TCRdb fed the 5' RACE reads into MiXCR, producing one record per CDR3 protein. Among approximately 800,000 distinct CDR3 sequences listed, approximately 59% were seen once. CDR3 length: 14 residues. Germline CDR1 is MDHEN and CDR2 is SYDVKM. As to this clonotype: Its antigen is as yet unknown.

Study-level results: Investigators treated diversity estimates from one million T cells as underestimates. Because sorting was not performed, PBMCs prevented conclusive naive versus antigen-experienced comparison. In long-lived donors, naive CD4+ cell counts and diversity exceeded those of aged donors. Age brought a roughly linear fall in TCR beta diversity measured per million T cells.

This TCR was sampled from a man aged 25 to 45 in good health. V usage is TRBV28 and J usage is TRBJ2-5; perhaps TRBD2 as D (6 bases). The DNA end is a closer match to TRBJ2-7, so the J assignment may be wrong. The sample consisted of blood. The CDR3 loop is CASRYPGLSYEQYF. CDR3 nucleotide sequence: TGTGCCAGCAGGTACCCGGGACTGTCGTACGAGCAGTACTTC.